The clone carrying this T cell receptor beta chain was seen more than once but under ten times. Its antigen is as yet unknown. The data belong to a study of tumor-infiltrating lymphocytes in primary liver carcinoma. Overall study context: Surgeons treated the primary liver carcinoma of the patients by surgical resection.

Blood RNA originated from unsorted whole blood, with germline DNA additionally extracted. Whole-study results and caveats: Bulk unsorted sampling precluded comparing CD4+ and CD8+ repertoires.

TCR beta cDNA was made from 500 ng total RNA with a constant-region primer. Modified slightly, ARM-PCR produced TCR beta libraries over three nested multiplex PCR rounds. TCRdb re-called the multiplex PCR reads through MiXCR, storing one row per CDR3 protein. The sample carries 250,000 to 350,000 distinct CDR3 sequences, roughly 60% recorded once. Sequencing was carried out using peripheral blood. The source is a woman in her 30s with primary liver carcinoma and hepatitis B virus infection.

CDR3 sequence reads: CASSLASPYEQYF. As DNA, the CDR3 is TGTGCCAGCAGTCTAGCTTCTCCCTACGAGCAGTACTTC. J is TRBJ2-7 and V is TRBV6-2 or TRBV6-3; D perhaps matches TRBD2 (5 bases). The germline gives CDR1 MNHEY, CDR2 SVGEGT. V was pared by 5 bases and J by 2 bases, with 10 bases between. The CDR3 totals 13 residues.